This T cell receptor (beta chain) derives from a study of blood T cell repertoires in COVID-19 (TCRdb year 2020). Regarding the research as a whole: Collaborator samples came from the United States, Italy and Spain and covered acute and convalescent phases of COVID-19. The prospective study material was composed of cDNA or gDNA derived from T cells, B-cell-depleted T cells, or PBMCs. Deeply sampled blood TCRbeta repertoires from subjects exposed to, actively infected with, or recovered from COVID-19 were included in the dataset. The repertoires were made available in a free public database intended to serve as a resource for research on the immune response to SARS-CoV-2. Where HLA class I and class II types were available, the types were taken from metadata supplied by the sample provider, not from assay-based typing. A de-identified subject ID, COVID-19 status, age in years and sex were almost always included in the sample metadata. Samples came from the ongoing ImmuneRACE study (first 160 participants) plus 1,254 subjects from 6 global collaborators. What the study reported, not specific to this receptor: Clinical and demographic metadata were provided uncurated, with the amount varying by source and participant.

In Seattle, one collaborating source enrolled patients while the infection was active and tracked those patients longitudinally over the course of disease. Each collaborating institution followed its own protocols to collect whole blood in K2EDTA tubes. For TCRbeta analysis, collaborators shipped samples in one of three forms: frozen whole blood, isolated PBMCs, or DNA extracted from either of those sample types. Inclusive of the bounding cysteine and phenylalanine, the CDR3 is 13 residues long. The DNA shown is the 39-base CDR3, in frame from base 1. At the junction V is shortened by 2 bases and J by 7 bases, with 9 bases in between. According to the germline V gene, CDR1 reads MNHEY and CDR2 reads SVGAGI. The immunoSEQ Assay, a bias-controlled multiplex PCR, was used to amplify TCRbeta CDR3 regions from genomic DNA. The original pipeline was this. Within the assay, amplification of reference gene primers was used to estimate how many nucleated cells each sample contained. To quantify the absolute abundance of each unique TCRbeta CDR3 rearrangement, sequence reads were collapsed and filtered. For each sample, productive Simpson clonality was calculated as the square root of Simpson's diversity index over productive rearrangements. Not all clones reach the TCRdb copy of this immuneACCESS table, which keeps in-frame sequences only. Checked studies attribute under half of the gap to unresolved V genes and leave the rest unexplained. The D gene and trimming were derived from the DNA, and the V and J assignments and clone size from that table. In all, the sample holds about 150,000 clones, and around four fifths of those were seen once. Jointly, the top ten make up roughly 8.8% of the sample.

This clone was observed once. Its antigen has not been determined. The input lacks base qualities; no much larger clone sits a single base away. This receptor was identified in a woman older than 75 with COVID-19, enrolled during active disease. The sequence links TRBV6-5 to TRBJ1-5; the D gene identity is not certain. Sequencing was performed on peripheral blood. The DNA sequence reads TGTGCCAGCAGTTACAACAGCGGGCAGCCCCAGCATTTT. Protein translation: CASSYNSGQPQHF.